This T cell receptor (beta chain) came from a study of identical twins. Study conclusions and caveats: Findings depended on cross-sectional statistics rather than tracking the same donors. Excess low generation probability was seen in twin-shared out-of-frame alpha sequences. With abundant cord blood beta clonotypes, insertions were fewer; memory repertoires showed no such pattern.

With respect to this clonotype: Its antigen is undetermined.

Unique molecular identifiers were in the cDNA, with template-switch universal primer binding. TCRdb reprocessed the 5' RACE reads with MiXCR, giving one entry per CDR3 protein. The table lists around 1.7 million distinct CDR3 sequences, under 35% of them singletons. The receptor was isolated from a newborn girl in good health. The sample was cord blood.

The CDR3 region is CASSEQGLAGGETQYF. Here the CDR3 DNA reads TGTGCCAGCAGTGAACAGGGACTAGCGGGGGGAGAGACCCAGTACTTC. The chain carries TRBV2 and TRBJ2-5; 15 bases match TRBD2. CDR1 and CDR2 from the germline V gene are SNHLY and FYNNEI. The ends lost 2 bases at V and 4 bases at J; junction bases unmatched: 2. This CDR3 region has 16 residues. The full variable domain, with the rest looked up from reference TRBV2 and TRBJ2-5, is EPEVTQTPSHQVTQMGQEVILRCVPISNHLYFYWYRQILGQKVEFLVSFYNNEISEKSEIFDDQFSVERPDGSNFTLKIRSTKLEDSAMYFCASSEQGLAGGETQYFGPGTRLLVL.